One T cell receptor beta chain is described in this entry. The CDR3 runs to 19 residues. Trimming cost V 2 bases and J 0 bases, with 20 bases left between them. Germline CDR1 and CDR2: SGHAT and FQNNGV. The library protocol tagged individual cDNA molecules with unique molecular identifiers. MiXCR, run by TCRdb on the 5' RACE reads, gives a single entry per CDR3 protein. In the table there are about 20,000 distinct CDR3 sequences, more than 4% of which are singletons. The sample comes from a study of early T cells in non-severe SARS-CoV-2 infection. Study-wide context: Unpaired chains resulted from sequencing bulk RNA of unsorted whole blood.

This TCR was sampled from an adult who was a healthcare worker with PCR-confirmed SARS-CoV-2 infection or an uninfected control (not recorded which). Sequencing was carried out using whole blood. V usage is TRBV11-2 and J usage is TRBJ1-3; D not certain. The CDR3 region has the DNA TGTGCCAGCAGCTTAAGGCTGGCAGTCAGCACCTTCTCTGGAAACACCATATATTTT. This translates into CASSLRLAVSTFSGNTIYF.